A single sample gave rise to the 5 T cell receptor beta chains below, sequenced in a study of blood T cell repertoires in COVID-19. Clones were read by immunoSEQ multiplex PCR, and TCRdb kept only the in-frame ones, dropping some. Found here are about 150,000 clones, about 80% of them singletons; the top ten hold more than 2%. The sequencing sample was made of peripheral blood. The receptors derive from a man aged 70-80 years with acute or convalescent COVID-19.

V is TRBV28 and J is TRBJ1-3; D might be TRBD1 (5 bases). V lost 5 bases to trimming and J lost 0 bases, with 20 bases between them. CDR1 and CDR2 from the germline V gene are MDHEN and SYDVKM. CDR3 length equals 18 residues. CDR3 amino acids: CASSSVGQTILSGNTIYF. Here the CDR3 DNA reads TGTGCCAGCAGTAGCGTGGGGCAAACCATCCTCTCTGGAAACACCATATATTTT.

J is TRBJ1-5 and V is TRBV7-2; weak D call: TRBD1 (6 bases). There are 16 residues in the CDR3. CDR1 SGHTA and CDR2 FQGNSA come from the germline V gene. The V end lost 3 bases, the J end lost 6 bases, and 18 bases lay between the germline ends. CDR3 sequence: CASSLRTVWTGQPQHF. The CDR3 DNA follows: TGTGCCAGCAGCTTGAGGACAGTTTGGACTGGTCAGCCCCAGCATTTT.

The rearrangement uses TRBV19 and TRBJ1-5, with D possibly matching TRBD1 (5 bases). This CDR3 spans 17 amino acids. Germline CDR1 and CDR2: LNHDA and SQIVND (reference sequence). V dropped 5 bases and J dropped 6 bases, with 23 bases sitting between them. The CDR3 DNA follows: TGTGCCAGTAGTCACATCACAGTGGGAGGGGTCCCTCAGCCCCAGCATTTT. Translated, it gives CASSHITVGGVPQPQHF.

V is TRBV7-3 and J is TRBJ1-5; D gene unclear. This CDR3 spans 13 amino acids. The V gene lost 5 bases and the J gene lost 4 bases, with 9 bases spanning the gap. Germline CDR1 SGHTA, CDR2 FQGTGA. CDR3 region: CASSPGENQPQHF. The DNA of the CDR3 is TGTGCCAGCAGCCCCGGGGAAAATCAGCCCCAGCATTTT.

The rearrangement joins TRBV29-1 to TRBJ1-2; D is unresolved. V was cut by 7 bases and J by 8 bases, with 11 bases left in between. The length of the CDR3 is 10 residues. Germline V gene data show CDR1 as SQVTM and CDR2 as ANQGSEA. Written as DNA, the CDR3 is TGCAGCGCGGACGAAGCCGGCTACACCTTC. Translation gives CSADEAGYTF.